The 9 T cell receptor beta chains listed next were all sequenced from one sample in a study of PD-1 blockade in mismatch repair-deficient tumors. Measured with immunoSEQ multiplex PCR; TCRdb has only the in-frame clones, and not every one. This sample has 100,000 to 150,000 clones, with approximately 90% found just once. The specimen was peripheral blood, collected 44 weeks after starting pembrolizumab. The receptors derive from an adult with mismatch repair-deficient cancer.

The chain links TRBV27 to TRBJ2-3; possible D gene TRBD2, 5 bases. Germline V lookup: CDR1 MNHEY, CDR2 SMNVEV (reference sequence). This CDR3 is 12 amino acids long. V dropped 5 bases and J dropped 13 bases, with 16 bases sitting between them. The chain's CDR3 is CASSPRGGWEYF. The CDR3 nucleotides read TGTGCCAGCAGTCCACGAGGCGGGTGGGAGTATTTT.

The V gene is TRBV19, the J gene TRBJ2-6; 7 bases line up with TRBD1. CDR1 is LNHDA, CDR2 SQIVND, per germline (reference sequence). V shed 9 bases and J 0 bases; nucleotides not matched to a gene: 5. This CDR3 contains 15 residues. Written as DNA, the CDR3 is TGTGCCAGCGAGACAGGGCGCTCTGGGGCCAACGTCCTGACTTTC. It is translated as CASETGRSGANVLTF.

The table lists this clone with a count of one. The chain carries TRBV29-1 and TRBJ2-5, with D perhaps given as TRBD1 or TRBD2 (5 bases each). Between the trimmed V and J ends, which lost 6 bases and 5 bases, there was a span of 31 bases. This CDR3 has 18 amino acids. CDR1 SQVTM and CDR2 ANQGSEA come from the germline V gene. CDR3 region: CSVLTGALDLFRWETQYF. CDR3 sequence (DNA): TGCAGCGTGCTCACAGGCGCTTTGGACTTGTTTAGATGGGAGACCCAGTACTTC.

The V and J genes are TRBV7-9 and TRBJ2-1; no clear D gene. V was clipped by 1 base and J by 1 base, with 8 bases between them. The CDR3 extends over 15 amino acids. Germline loops: CDR1 SEHNR, CDR2 FQNEAQ (reference sequence). The DNA for the CDR3 is TGTGCCAGCAGCTTAGTTTCGTTATCCTACAATGAGCAGTTCTTC. It yields the protein CASSLVSLSYNEQFF.

The chain has TRBV10-3 and TRBJ2-1; 10 bases align to TRBD2. The V gene end was trimmed by 2 bases and the J gene end by 3 bases; junction bases not matched to a gene: 1. The germline CDR1 and CDR2 sequences are ENHRY and SYGVKD. The CDR3 runs to 15 residues. DNA of the CDR3: TGTGCCATCAGTGAGCGGACTAGCGGCTACAATGAGCAGTTCTTC. It codes for CAISERTSGYNEQFF.

This clone was found a few times. The chain uses TRBV28 and TRBJ2-7; 7 bases match TRBD1. The J segment lost 3 bases and the V segment lost 4 bases, leaving 15 bases of the junction unmatched. The V gene's germline CDR1 is MDHEN and CDR2 SYDVKM. The CDR3 contains 17 residues. CDR3 region: CASSWFTGAANFYEQYF. The CDR3 bases are TGTGCCAGCAGTTGGTTTACAGGGGCGGCCAATTTCTACGAGCAGTACTTC.

The chain recombines TRBV19 with TRBJ2-3, with TRBD2 matching over 16 bases. V shed 8 bases and J 5 bases; nucleotides not matched to a gene: 10. The CDR3 covers 17 residues. Germline CDR1 is LNHDA and CDR2 is SQIVND (reference sequence). For the CDR3, the DNA is TGTGCCAGTGGGACTAGCGGGAGGGCCCTCTATGGAGATACGCAGTATTTT. Its translation is CASGTSGRALYGDTQYF. Looking up the rest from reference TRBV19 and TRBJ2-3 gives the full variable domain: DGGITQSPKYLFRKEGQNVTLSCEQNLNHDAMYWYRQDPGQGLRLIYYSQIVNDFQKGDIAEGYSVSREKKESFPLTVTSAQKNPTAFYLCASGTSGRALYGDTQYFGPGTRLTVL.

The chain carries TRBV12-5 and TRBJ2-7; D might be TRBD1 (6 bases). CDR3 size: 13 residues. V was trimmed by 1 base and J by 2 bases, leaving 6 bases between them. Looked up from germline, CDR1 is LGHNT and CDR2 is FRNRAP. This CDR3 is CASGLGTAYEQYF. The CDR3, as DNA: TGTGCTAGTGGTTTGGGGACAGCCTACGAGCAGTACTTC.

The J gene is TRBJ2-3, the V gene TRBV30; 9 bases line up with TRBD1. Germline CDR1 is GTSNPN and CDR2 is SVGIG (reference sequence). The V and J ends lost 3 bases and 2 bases, in that order; junction bases with no gene match: 6. The length of the CDR3 is 15 residues. CDR3 region: CAWRGTGINTDTQYF. CDR3 sequence (DNA): TGTGCCTGGAGGGGGACAGGGATTAACACAGATACGCAGTATTTT.